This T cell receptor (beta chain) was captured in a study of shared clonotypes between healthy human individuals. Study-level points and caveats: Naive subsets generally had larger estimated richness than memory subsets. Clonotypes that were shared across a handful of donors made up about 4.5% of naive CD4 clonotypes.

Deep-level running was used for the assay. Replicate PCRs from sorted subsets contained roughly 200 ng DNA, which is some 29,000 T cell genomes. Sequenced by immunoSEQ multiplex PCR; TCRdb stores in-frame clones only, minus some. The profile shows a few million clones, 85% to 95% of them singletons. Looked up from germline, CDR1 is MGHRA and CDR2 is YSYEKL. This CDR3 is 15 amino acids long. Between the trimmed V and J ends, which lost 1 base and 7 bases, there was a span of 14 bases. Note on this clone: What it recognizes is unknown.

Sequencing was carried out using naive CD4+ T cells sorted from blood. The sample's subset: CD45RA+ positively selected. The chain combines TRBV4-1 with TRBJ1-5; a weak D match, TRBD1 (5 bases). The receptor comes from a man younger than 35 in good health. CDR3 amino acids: CASSQVRVGGQPQHF. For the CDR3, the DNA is TGCGCCAGCAGCCAAGTCCGGGTGGGGGGACAGCCCCAGCATTTT.